This entry lists 3 T cell receptor beta chains sequenced from one sample in a study of blood T cell repertoires in COVID-19. Measured with immunoSEQ multiplex PCR; TCRdb has only the in-frame clones, and not every one. There are 150,000 to 200,000 clones in the sample; over 80% occur only once, and approximately 13% lies in the top ten. Sequencing input: PBMCs or T cells enriched from blood (not recorded which). Receptors originate from a woman aged 55-70 years who had recovered from COVID-19.

J is TRBJ2-7 and V is TRBV27, with 12 nucleotides matching TRBD1. The length of the CDR3 is 17 residues. Germline CDR1 and CDR2: MNHEY and SMNVEV (reference sequence). Unmatched junction bases numbered 10, after V lost 7 bases and J lost 0 bases. The CDR3, as DNA: TGTGCCAGCACTCCTTCCGGGACAGGGGGCTACTCCTACGAGCAGTACTTC. This translates into CASTPSGTGGYSYEQYF.

V usage is TRBV15 and J usage is TRBJ1-1; TRBD1 agrees at 7 bases. V was clipped by 7 bases and J by 2 bases; unmatched bases: 7. The CDR3 is 14 amino acids. Germline loops: CDR1 LNHNV, CDR2 YYDKDF (reference sequence). CDR3 nucleotides: TGTGCCACCACCTGGGACAGAACAAACACTGAAGCTTTCTTT. Translation gives CATTWDRTNTEAFF.

The chain recombines TRBV5-1 with TRBJ2-7; 11 nucleotides agree with TRBD2. From germline, CDR1 is SGHRS and CDR2 YFSETQ. The CDR3 runs to 18 residues. The V and J ends lost 4 bases and 3 bases, in that order; junction bases with no gene match: 15. As DNA, the CDR3 is TGCGCCAGCAGCATGACCGCTACCGGGACTAGCGGTTTCTACGAGCAGTACTTC. This translates into CASSMTATGTSGFYEQYF.